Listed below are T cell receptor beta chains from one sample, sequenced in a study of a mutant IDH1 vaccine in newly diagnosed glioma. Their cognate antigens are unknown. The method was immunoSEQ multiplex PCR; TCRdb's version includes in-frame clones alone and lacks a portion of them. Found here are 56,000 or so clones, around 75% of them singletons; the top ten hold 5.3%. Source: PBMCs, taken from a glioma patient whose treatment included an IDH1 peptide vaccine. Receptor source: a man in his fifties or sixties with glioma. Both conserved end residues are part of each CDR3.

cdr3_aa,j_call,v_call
CASSYSDSPYGYTF,TRBJ1-2,TRBV6-5
CASSSGRTADNEQFF,TRBJ2-1,TRBV5-5
CASSPAGPGAYGYTF,TRBJ1-2,TRBV7-8
CASSSRAQGETEAFF,TRBJ1-1,TRBV7-9
CASSTKTGLGVEQYF,TRBJ2-7,TRBV5-1
CASSLGGGQGNEQFF,TRBJ2-1,TRBV7-2
CASSWGQGAEEQYF,TRBJ2-7,TRBV6-1
CAWRGKGNTPNTEAFF,TRBJ1-1,TRBV30
CAWKNRQFMNTEAFF,TRBJ1-1,TRBV30
CASSLGDNNEKLFF,TRBJ1-4,TRBV4-1
CASSLSTGAGNEKLFF,TRBJ1-4,TRBV5-1
CASSQGLIYEQYF,TRBJ2-7,TRBV4-1
CASSRGGGTRNQPQHF,TRBJ1-5,TRBV7-2
CASTHPNGRNTEAFF,TRBJ1-1,TRBV5-4
CAWSSPYEQYF,TRBJ2-7,TRBV30
CASRKVNQPQHF,TRBJ1-5,TRBV28
CASSQGGLGRSPDTQYF,TRBJ2-3,TRBV4-2
CASSPGTGTGNTIYF,TRBJ1-3,TRBV18
CASSLTRYTEAFF,TRBJ1-1,TRBV7-2
CASRPTGGSYNEQFF,TRBJ2-1,TRBV28
CASSVGPAANSYEQYF,TRBJ2-7,TRBV9
CASSQSGVVGGYTF,TRBJ1-2,TRBV4-1
CASSAGNNLGEQYF,TRBJ2-7,TRBV9
CASSLRGLLNYGYTF,TRBJ1-2,TRBV5-5
CASSLAEGRLGSPLHF,TRBJ1-6,TRBV5-4
CASSPNTGAISYEQYF,TRBJ2-7,TRBV7-8
CATRGPRANVLTF,TRBJ2-6,TRBV4-1
CSAGTQGTQYF,TRBJ2-5,TRBV20-1
CASSLTRGSEKLFF,TRBJ1-4,TRBV5-6
CASSSTSGNTIYF,TRBJ1-3,TRBV18
CASSVVGTGNTIYF,TRBJ1-3,TRBV9
CSVSGQYSNQPQHF,TRBJ1-5,TRBV29-1
CASSQGTALDEKLFF,TRBJ1-4,TRBV14
CASSLPGAKETQYF,TRBJ2-5,TRBV7-9
CAWSVATGFLNEKLFF,TRBJ1-4,TRBV30
CASRGQGYGYTF,TRBJ1-2,TRBV27
CASSFSGTLIYGYTF,TRBJ1-2,TRBV7-9
CASSLRTNYGYTF,TRBJ1-2,TRBV11-1
CASSPGTVGGYTF,TRBJ1-2,TRBV5-4
CASRPSTYEQYF,TRBJ2-7,TRBV2
CASSIAGRSNQPQHF,TRBJ1-5,TRBV19
CASSLRDSATNEKLFF,TRBJ1-4,TRBV5-1
CSTGDGIDYGYTF,TRBJ1-2,TRBV29-1
CASSIRDRDFQNEKLFF,TRBJ1-4,TRBV19
CASSQSGTQPQHF,TRBJ1-5,TRBV4-1
CASSGTSGDRDEQFF,TRBJ2-1,TRBV9
CASSSRGGYSNQPQHF,TRBJ1-5,TRBV7-2
CASSAGSAQETQYF,TRBJ2-5,TRBV7-2
CAISASSGASTDTQYF,TRBJ2-3,TRBV10-3
CASSTQDTEAFF,TRBJ1-1,TRBV19
CASSVGEGHYTEAFF,TRBJ1-1,TRBV9
CASSPVKGLNEKLFF,TRBJ1-4,TRBV27